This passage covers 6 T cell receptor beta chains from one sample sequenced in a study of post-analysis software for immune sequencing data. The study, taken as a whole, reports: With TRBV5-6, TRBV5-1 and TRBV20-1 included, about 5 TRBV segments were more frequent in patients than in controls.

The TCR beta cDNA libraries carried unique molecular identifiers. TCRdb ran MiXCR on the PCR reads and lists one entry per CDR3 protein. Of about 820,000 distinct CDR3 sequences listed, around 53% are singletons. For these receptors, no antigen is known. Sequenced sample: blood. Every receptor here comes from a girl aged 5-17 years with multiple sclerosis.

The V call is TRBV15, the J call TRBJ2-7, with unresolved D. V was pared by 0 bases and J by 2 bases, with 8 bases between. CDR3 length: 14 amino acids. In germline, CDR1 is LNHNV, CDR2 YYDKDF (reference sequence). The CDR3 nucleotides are TGTGCCACCAGCAGAGAACCCGGCACCTACGAGCAGTACTTC. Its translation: CATSREPGTYEQYF.

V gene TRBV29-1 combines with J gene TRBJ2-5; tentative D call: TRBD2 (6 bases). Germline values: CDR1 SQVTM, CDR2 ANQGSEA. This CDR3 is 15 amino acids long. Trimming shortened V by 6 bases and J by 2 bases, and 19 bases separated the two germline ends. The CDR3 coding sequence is TGCAGCGTCCAAGACCCGGGACTTCCACAAGAGACCCAGTACTTC. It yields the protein CSVQDPGLPQETQYF.

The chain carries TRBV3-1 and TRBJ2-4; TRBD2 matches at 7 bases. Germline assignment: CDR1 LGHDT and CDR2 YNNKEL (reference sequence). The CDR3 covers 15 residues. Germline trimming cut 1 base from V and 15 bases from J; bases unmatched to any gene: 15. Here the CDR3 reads CASSQVLAASNTLYF. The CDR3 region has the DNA TGTGCCAGCAGCCAAGTCCTAGCGGCTAGCAATACCCTGTACTTC.

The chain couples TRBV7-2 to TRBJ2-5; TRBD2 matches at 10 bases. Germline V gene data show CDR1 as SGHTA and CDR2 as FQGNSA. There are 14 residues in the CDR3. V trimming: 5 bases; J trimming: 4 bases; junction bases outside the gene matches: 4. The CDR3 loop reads CASSAGLAAETQYF. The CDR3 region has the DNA TGTGCCAGCAGCGCCGGACTAGCGGCAGAGACCCAGTACTTC. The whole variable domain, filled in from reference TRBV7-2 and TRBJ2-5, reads GAGVSQSPSNKVTEKGKDVELRCDPISGHTALYWYRQSLGQGLEFLIYFQGNSAPDKSGLPSDRFSAERTGGSVSTLTIQRTQQEDSAVYLCASSAGLAAETQYFGPGTRLLVL.

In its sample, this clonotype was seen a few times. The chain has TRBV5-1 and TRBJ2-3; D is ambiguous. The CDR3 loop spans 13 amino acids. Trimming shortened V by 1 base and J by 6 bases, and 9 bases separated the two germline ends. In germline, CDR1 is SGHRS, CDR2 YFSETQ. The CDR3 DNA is TGCGCCAGCAGCTTGCTCGGGCGGGATACGCAGTATTTT. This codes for CASSLLGRDTQYF.

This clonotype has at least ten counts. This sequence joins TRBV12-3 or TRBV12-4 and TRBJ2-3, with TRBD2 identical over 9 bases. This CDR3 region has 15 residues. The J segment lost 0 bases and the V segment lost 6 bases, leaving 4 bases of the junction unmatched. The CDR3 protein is CASRRLAVSTDTQYF. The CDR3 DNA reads TGTGCCAGCAGAAGACTAGCGGTTAGCACAGATACGCAGTATTTT.